Sequencing of this TCR beta chain was carried out in a study of blood T cells in healthy people across ages. This clonotype was seen a handful of times. Unmatched junction bases numbered 10, after V lost 9 bases and J lost 0 bases. The germline CDR1 and CDR2 sequences are SGHRS and YFSETQ. The CDR3 contains 18 residues. Sample-barcoded 5' priming and a J-beta primer mix drove a second PCR of roughly 6 to 12 cycles. TCRdb reprocessed the 5' RACE reads with MiXCR, giving one entry per CDR3 protein. In the table there are about 1,400,000 distinct CDR3 sequences, roughly 64% of which are singletons. Sample donors were healthy Caucasian individuals that came from Russia, aged roughly 6 to 95.

The sequencing sample was made of blood. V gene TRBV5-1 combines with J gene TRBJ2-6, with 12 bases that match TRBD2. The receptor was isolated from a man between 18 and 35 years old in good health. CDR3 in DNA: TGCGCCACCCAGACTAGCGGGGGCTACGGCTCTGGGGCCAACGTCCTGACTTTC. This translates into CATQTSGGYGSGANVLTF.